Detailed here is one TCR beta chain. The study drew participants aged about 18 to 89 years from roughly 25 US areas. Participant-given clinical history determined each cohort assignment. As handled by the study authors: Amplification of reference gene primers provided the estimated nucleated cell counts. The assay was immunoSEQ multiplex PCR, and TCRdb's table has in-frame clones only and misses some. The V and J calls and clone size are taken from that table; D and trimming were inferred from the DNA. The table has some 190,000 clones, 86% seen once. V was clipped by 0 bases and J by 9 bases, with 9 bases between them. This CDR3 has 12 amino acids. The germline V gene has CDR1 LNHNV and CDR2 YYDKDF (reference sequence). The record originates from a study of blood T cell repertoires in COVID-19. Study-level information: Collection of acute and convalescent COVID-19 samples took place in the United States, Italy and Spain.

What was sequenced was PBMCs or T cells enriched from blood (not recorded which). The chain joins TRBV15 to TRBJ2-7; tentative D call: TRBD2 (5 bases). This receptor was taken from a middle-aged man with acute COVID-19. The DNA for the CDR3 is TGTGCCACCAGCAGAGATCTTGGAGGGCAGTACTTC. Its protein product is CATSRDLGGQYF.